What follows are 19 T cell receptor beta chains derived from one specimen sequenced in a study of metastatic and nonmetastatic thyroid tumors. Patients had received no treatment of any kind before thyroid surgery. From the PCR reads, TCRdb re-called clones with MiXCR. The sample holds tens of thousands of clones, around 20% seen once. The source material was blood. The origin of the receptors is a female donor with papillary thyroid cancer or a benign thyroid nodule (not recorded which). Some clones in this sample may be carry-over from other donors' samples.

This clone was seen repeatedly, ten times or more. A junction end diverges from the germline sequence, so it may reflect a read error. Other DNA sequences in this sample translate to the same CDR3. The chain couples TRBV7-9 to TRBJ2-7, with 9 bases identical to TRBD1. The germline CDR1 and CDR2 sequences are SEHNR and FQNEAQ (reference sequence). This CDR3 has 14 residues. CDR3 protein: CASNAGTGFYEQYF. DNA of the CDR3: TGCGCCAGCAACGCCGGGACAGGGTTTTACGAGCAGTACTTC. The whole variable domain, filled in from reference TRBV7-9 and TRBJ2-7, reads DTGVSQNPRHKITKRGQNVTFRCDPISEHNRLYWYRQTLGQGPEFLTYFQNEAQLEKSRLLSDRFSAERPKGSFSTLEIQRTEQGDSAMYLCASNAGTGFYEQYFGPGTRLTVT.

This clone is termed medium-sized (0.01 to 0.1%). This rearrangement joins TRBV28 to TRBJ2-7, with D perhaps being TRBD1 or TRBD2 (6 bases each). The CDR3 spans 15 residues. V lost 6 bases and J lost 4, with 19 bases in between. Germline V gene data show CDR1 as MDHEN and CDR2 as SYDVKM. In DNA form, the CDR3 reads TGTGCCAGCAGCCCCCCACCGCAGGGGAGGTACGAGCAGTACTTC. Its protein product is CASSPPPQGRYEQYF.

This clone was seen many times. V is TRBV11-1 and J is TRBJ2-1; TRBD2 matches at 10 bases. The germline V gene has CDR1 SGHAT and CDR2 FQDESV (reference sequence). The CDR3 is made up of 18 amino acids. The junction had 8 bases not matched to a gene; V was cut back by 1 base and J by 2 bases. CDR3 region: CASSLGLAGARTYNEQFF. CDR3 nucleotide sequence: TGTGCCAGCAGCTTAGGTCTAGCGGGAGCCAGGACCTACAATGAGCAGTTCTTC.

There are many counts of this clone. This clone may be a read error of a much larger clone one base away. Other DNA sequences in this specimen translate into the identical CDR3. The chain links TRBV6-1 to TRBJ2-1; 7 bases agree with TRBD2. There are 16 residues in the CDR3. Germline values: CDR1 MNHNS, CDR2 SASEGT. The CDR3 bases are TGTGCCAGCAGTGGGGGACGCGGGAGCTCCTACAACGAGCAGTTCTTC. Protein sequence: CASSGGRGSSYNEQFF.

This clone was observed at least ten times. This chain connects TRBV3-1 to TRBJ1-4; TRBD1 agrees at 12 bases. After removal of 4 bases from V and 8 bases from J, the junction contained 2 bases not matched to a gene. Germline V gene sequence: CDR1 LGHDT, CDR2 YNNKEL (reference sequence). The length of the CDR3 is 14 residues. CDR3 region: CASSPGTGGEKLFF. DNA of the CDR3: TGTGCCAGCAGCCCGGGGACAGGGGGCGAAAAACTGTTTTTT.

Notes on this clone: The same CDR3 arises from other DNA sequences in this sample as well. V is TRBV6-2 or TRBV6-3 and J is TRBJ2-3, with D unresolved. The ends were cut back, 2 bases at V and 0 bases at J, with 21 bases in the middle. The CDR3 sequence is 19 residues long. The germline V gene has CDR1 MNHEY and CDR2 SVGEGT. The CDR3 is CASSYLPVGDKQSTDTQYF. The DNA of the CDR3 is TGTGCCAGCAGTTACCTACCTGTTGGTGATAAACAGAGCACAGATACGCAGTATTTT.

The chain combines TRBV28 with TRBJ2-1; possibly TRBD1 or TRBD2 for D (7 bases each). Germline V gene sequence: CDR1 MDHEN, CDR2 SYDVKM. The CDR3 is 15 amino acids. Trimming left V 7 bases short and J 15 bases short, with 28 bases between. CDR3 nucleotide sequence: TGTGCCAGCACCTTAGCGAGGGGGCGCGAAGGGGGGGGGTTCTTC. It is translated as CASTLARGREGGGFF. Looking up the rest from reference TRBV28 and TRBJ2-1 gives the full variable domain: DVKVTQSSRYLVKRTGEKVFLECVQDMDHENMFWYRQDPGLGLRLIYFSYDVKMKEKGDIPEGYSVSREKKERFSLILESASTNQTSMYLCASTLARGREGGGFFGPGTRLTVL.

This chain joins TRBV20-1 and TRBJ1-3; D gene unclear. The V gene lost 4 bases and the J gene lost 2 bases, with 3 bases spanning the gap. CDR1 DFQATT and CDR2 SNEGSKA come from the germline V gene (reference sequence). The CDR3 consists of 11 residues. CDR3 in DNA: TGCAGTGCTATTCCTGGAAACACCATATATTTT. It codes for CSAIPGNTIYF.

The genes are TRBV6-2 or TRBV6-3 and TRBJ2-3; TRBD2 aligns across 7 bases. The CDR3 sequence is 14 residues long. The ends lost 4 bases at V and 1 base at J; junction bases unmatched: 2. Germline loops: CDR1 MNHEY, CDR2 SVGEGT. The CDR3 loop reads CASSLAGGTDTQYF. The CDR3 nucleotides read TGTGCCAGCAGTTTGGCGGGAGGCACAGATACGCAGTATTTT.

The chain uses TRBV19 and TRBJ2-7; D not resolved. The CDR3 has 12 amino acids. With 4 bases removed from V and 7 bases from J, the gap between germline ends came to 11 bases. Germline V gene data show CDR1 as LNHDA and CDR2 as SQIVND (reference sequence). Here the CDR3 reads CASSTERREQYF. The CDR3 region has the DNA TGTGCCAGTAGTACCGAGAGACGGGAGCAGTACTTC. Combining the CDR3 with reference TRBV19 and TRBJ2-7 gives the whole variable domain DGGITQSPKYLFRKEGQNVTLSCEQNLNHDAMYWYRQDPGQGLRLIYYSQIVNDFQKGDIAEGYSVSREKKESFPLTVTSAQKNPTAFYLCASSTERREQYFGPGTRLTVT.

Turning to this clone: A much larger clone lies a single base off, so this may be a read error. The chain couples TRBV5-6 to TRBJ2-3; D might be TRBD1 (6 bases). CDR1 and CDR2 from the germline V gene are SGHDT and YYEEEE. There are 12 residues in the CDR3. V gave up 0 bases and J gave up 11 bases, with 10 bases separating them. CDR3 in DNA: TGTGCCAGCAGCTTGGGAGGGGGTAAGCAGTATTTT. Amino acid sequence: CASSLGGGKQYF.

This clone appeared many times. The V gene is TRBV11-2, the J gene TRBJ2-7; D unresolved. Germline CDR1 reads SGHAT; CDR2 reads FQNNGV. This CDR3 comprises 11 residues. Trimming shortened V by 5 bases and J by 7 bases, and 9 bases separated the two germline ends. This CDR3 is CASSPDWEQYF. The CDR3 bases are TGTGCCAGCAGCCCCGATTGGGAGCAGTACTTC.

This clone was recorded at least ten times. The CDR3 here is CASSQGVGTQYF. CDR3 nucleotides: TGTGCCAGCAGTCAGGGTGTTGGGACCCAGTACTTC. J is TRBJ2-5 and V is TRBV2, with D perhaps matching TRBD1 (5 bases). CDR1 is SNHLY and CDR2 is FYNNEI in the germline V gene. Trimming removed 5 bases at V and 7 bases at J, with 11 bases between. The CDR3 runs to 12 residues. Together with reference TRBV2 and TRBJ2-5, the CDR3 gives the full variable domain: EPEVTQTPSHQVTQMGQEVILRCVPISNHLYFYWYRQILGQKVEFLVSFYNNEISEKSEIFDDQFSVERPDGSNFTLKIRSTKLEDSAMYFCASSQGVGTQYFGPGTRLLVL.

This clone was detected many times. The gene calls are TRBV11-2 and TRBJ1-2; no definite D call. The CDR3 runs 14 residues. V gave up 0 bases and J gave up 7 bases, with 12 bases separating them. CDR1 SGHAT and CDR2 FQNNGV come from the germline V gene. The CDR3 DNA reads TGTGCCAGCAGCTTAGATCCCCATGTTTCTGGCTACACCTTC. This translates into CASSLDPHVSGYTF.

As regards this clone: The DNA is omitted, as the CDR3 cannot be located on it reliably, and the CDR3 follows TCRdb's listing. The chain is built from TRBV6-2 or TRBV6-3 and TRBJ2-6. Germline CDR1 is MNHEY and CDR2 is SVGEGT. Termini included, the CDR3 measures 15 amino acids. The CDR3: CANSPVGSGANVLTF.

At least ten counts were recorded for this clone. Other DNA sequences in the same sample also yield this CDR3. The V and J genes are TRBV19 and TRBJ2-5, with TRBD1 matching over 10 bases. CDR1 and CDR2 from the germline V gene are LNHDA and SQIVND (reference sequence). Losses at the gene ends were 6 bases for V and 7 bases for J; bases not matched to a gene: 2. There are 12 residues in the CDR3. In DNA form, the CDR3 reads TGTGCCAGTAGCCGGGACAGGGGGACCCAGTACTTC. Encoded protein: CASSRDRGTQYF. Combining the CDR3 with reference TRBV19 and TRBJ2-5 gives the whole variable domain DGGITQSPKYLFRKEGQNVTLSCEQNLNHDAMYWYRQDPGQGLRLIYYSQIVNDFQKGDIAEGYSVSREKKESFPLTVTSAQKNPTAFYLCASSRDRGTQYFGPGTRLLVL.

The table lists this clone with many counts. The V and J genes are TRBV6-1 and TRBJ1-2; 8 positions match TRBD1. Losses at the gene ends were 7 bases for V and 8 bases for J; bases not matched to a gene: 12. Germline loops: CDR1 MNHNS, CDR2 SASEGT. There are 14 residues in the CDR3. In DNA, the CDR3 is TGTGCCAGCACCACCTCCGGGGGGACAGGAGGCTACACCTTC. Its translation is CASTTSGGTGGYTF.

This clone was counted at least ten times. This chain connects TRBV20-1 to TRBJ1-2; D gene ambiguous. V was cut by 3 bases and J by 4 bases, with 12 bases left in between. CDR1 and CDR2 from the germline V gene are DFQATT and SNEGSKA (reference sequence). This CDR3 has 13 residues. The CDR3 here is CSASRGSGYGYTF. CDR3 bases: TGCAGTGCTAGTAGAGGTTCGGGCTATGGCTACACCTTC.

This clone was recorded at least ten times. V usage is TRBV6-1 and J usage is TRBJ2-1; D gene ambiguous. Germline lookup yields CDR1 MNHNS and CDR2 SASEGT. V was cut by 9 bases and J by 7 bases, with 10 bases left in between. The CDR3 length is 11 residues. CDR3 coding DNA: TGTGCCAGTACGGCTGGGAATGAGCAGTTCTTC. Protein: CASTAGNEQFF.